This is a list of T cell receptor beta chains from one sample in a study of hypomethylating agent response in myelodysplastic syndrome. Data came from immunoSEQ multiplex PCR; TCRdb stores just in-frame clones and leaves some out. This sample has several thousand clones, with approximately 86% found just once. The sequencing used bone marrow, collected before or after starting hypomethylating agent treatment for myelodysplastic syndrome (not recorded which). These receptors came from a human donor with myelodysplastic syndrome. The CDR3 runs from the conserved cysteine through the conserved F or W. Fields, in order: J gene, D gene, V gene, CDR3 protein. A D gene is named only where the DNA matches it firmly.

j_call: TRBJ2-7; d_call: -; v_call: TRBV9; cdr3_aa: CASSYGTSTYEQYF
j_call: TRBJ1-4; d_call: TRBD1; v_call: TRBV12-5; cdr3_aa: CASGLAAGTDATNEKLFF
j_call: TRBJ2-7; d_call: -; v_call: TRBV11-2; cdr3_aa: CASSATSPSSYEQYF
j_call: TRBJ2-6; d_call: -; v_call: TRBV12-5; cdr3_aa: CASGWYSGANVLTF
j_call: TRBJ2-3; d_call: TRBD1; v_call: TRBV10-3; cdr3_aa: CAIRTGPGTDTQYF
j_call: TRBJ1-2; d_call: -; v_call: TRBV4-3; cdr3_aa: CASSQDFQGFGYTF
j_call: TRBJ1-2; d_call: -; v_call: TRBV5-4; cdr3_aa: CASSLGSGAKLITF
j_call: TRBJ1-1; d_call: -; v_call: TRBV19; cdr3_aa: CASSLDRRSTEAFF
j_call: TRBJ2-4; d_call: -; v_call: TRBV29-1; cdr3_aa: CSDLHVGNIQYF
j_call: TRBJ2-3; d_call: -; v_call: TRBV9; cdr3_aa: CASSVDGDRTDTQYF
j_call: TRBJ2-7; d_call: -; v_call: TRBV5-1; cdr3_aa: CASSLAPGLIYEQYF
j_call: TRBJ1-5; d_call: -; v_call: TRBV2; cdr3_aa: CATTGSQNQPQHF
j_call: TRBJ1-5; d_call: -; v_call: TRBV2; cdr3_aa: CASSEGGISNQPQHF
j_call: TRBJ2-2; d_call: -; v_call: TRBV6-1; cdr3_aa: CASSEATGTGELFF
j_call: TRBJ1-6; d_call: -; v_call: TRBV7-2; cdr3_aa: CASSLSLLPDGGSPLHF
j_call: TRBJ1-1; d_call: -; v_call: TRBV5-1; cdr3_aa: CASSLEGGGRGTEAFF
j_call: TRBJ1-2; d_call: -; v_call: TRBV6-5; cdr3_aa: CASSYSNGYGYTF
j_call: TRBJ2-1; d_call: TRBD2; v_call: TRBV18; cdr3_aa: CASSPRQGNPGLAGVEQFF
j_call: TRBJ1-2; d_call: TRBD1; v_call: TRBV9; cdr3_aa: CASSVEGAVNYGYTF
j_call: TRBJ2-3; d_call: -; v_call: TRBV7-9; cdr3_aa: CASRQQGRTDTQYF
j_call: TRBJ1-4; d_call: -; v_call: TRBV9; cdr3_aa: CASSPGGTTNEKLFF
j_call: TRBJ2-5; d_call: -; v_call: TRBV5-1; cdr3_aa: CASSSDPGRTQETQYF
j_call: TRBJ2-3; d_call: -; v_call: TRBV9; cdr3_aa: CASSVGPGGARTDTQYF
j_call: TRBJ2-4; d_call: -; v_call: TRBV11-3; cdr3_aa: CASSPAGEPNIQYF
j_call: TRBJ2-5; d_call: TRBD2; v_call: TRBV30; cdr3_aa: CAGALAGFFSTQYF
j_call: TRBJ2-4; d_call: -; v_call: TRBV19; cdr3_aa: CASSTDLAKNIQYF
j_call: TRBJ2-3; d_call: -; v_call: TRBV6-1; cdr3_aa: CASRRADTQYF
j_call: TRBJ2-5; d_call: -; v_call: TRBV5-1; cdr3_aa: CASSLDTAGTQYF
j_call: TRBJ2-1; d_call: -; v_call: TRBV5-8; cdr3_aa: CASSLDPSYNEQFF
j_call: TRBJ1-5; d_call: -; v_call: TRBV11-2; cdr3_aa: CASSRDIRQPQHF
j_call: TRBJ1-2; d_call: -; v_call: TRBV6-5; cdr3_aa: CASSYVGGAGYGYTF
j_call: TRBJ1-5; d_call: -; v_call: TRBV27; cdr3_aa: CASSTTGQIVQPQHF
j_call: TRBJ2-1; d_call: -; v_call: TRBV6-5; cdr3_aa: CASSDRWSRDEQFF
j_call: TRBJ1-4; d_call: -; v_call: TRBV6-5; cdr3_aa: CASGLNEKLFF
j_call: TRBJ1-5; d_call: -; v_call: TRBV5-5; cdr3_aa: CASSLDRPNSNQPQHF
j_call: TRBJ1-3; d_call: -; v_call: TRBV12-5; cdr3_aa: CASGLLNPGVSGNTIYF
j_call: TRBJ2-1; d_call: -; v_call: TRBV6-1; cdr3_aa: CASSEPIEQFF
j_call: TRBJ1-4; d_call: -; v_call: TRBV18; cdr3_aa: CASSPSAGGARGEKLFF
j_call: TRBJ1-4; d_call: -; v_call: TRBV9; cdr3_aa: CASSVGQGATNEKLFF
j_call: TRBJ1-2; d_call: -; v_call: TRBV5-1; cdr3_aa: CASSLDSFTYGYTF
j_call: TRBJ1-3; d_call: TRBD1; v_call: TRBV6-5; cdr3_aa: CASSYSGTGGNTIYF
j_call: TRBJ1-2; d_call: TRBD1; v_call: TRBV6-1; cdr3_aa: CASSAGTGVYGYTF
j_call: TRBJ2-2; d_call: -; v_call: TRBV10-2; cdr3_aa: CASSEDTSYTGELFF
j_call: TRBJ2-1; d_call: -; v_call: TRBV7-2; cdr3_aa: CASSGGYNEQFF
j_call: TRBJ1-1; d_call: -; v_call: TRBV28; cdr3_aa: CASSMSGTEAFF
j_call: TRBJ2-1; d_call: TRBD2; v_call: TRBV27; cdr3_aa: CASRRGNEQFF
j_call: TRBJ2-3; d_call: TRBD2; v_call: TRBV27; cdr3_aa: CASSFRAGFTDTQYF
j_call: TRBJ2-5; d_call: TRBD2; v_call: TRBV4-2; cdr3_aa: CASSQEAPGLAIQETQYF
j_call: TRBJ1-4; d_call: TRBD1; v_call: TRBV4-2; cdr3_aa: CASSQEQGAVNEKLFF
j_call: TRBJ2-7; d_call: -; v_call: TRBV9; cdr3_aa: CASSVGTTYEQYF
j_call: TRBJ2-3; d_call: TRBD2; v_call: TRBV11-3; cdr3_aa: CASSLGEGRTDTQYF
j_call: TRBJ2-2; d_call: -; v_call: TRBV11-1; cdr3_aa: CASSLGGAATGELFF
j_call: TRBJ1-6; d_call: -; v_call: TRBV4-3; cdr3_aa: CASSQESGVNSPLHF
j_call: TRBJ2-3; d_call: TRBD1; v_call: TRBV7-2; cdr3_aa: CASSLGGRGLSDTQYF
j_call: TRBJ2-2; d_call: TRBD2; v_call: TRBV29-1; cdr3_aa: CSVVGGAGGAGELFF
j_call: TRBJ2-1; d_call: -; v_call: TRBV6-5; cdr3_aa: CASSRHNDQFF
j_call: TRBJ1-5; d_call: -; v_call: TRBV28; cdr3_aa: CASSLSKGLRQPQHF